The 18 T cell receptor beta chains reported below all come from one sample, sequenced in a study of control samples from healthy donors and cancer patients. Assay used: immunoSEQ multiplex PCR; TCRdb lists only in-frame clones, some missing. The sample consists of approximately 97,000 clones, almost 90% of them appearing once. Sequencing input: blood. The receptor source for this set is a young man in good health.

The chain has TRBV28 and TRBJ2-3; 15 nucleotides align to TRBD2. V shed 5 bases and J 7 bases; nucleotides not matched to a gene: 4. The CDR3 runs to 15 residues. Germline loops: CDR1 MDHEN, CDR2 SYDVKM. CDR3 amino acids: CASSPGLAGGNTQYF. CDR3 sequence (DNA): TGTGCCAGCAGTCCGGGACTAGCGGGAGGAAATACGCAGTATTTT. The full variable domain, with the rest looked up from reference TRBV28 and TRBJ2-3, is DVKVTQSSRYLVKRTGEKVFLECVQDMDHENMFWYRQDPGLGLRLIYFSYDVKMKEKGDIPEGYSVSREKKERFSLILESASTNQTSMYLCASSPGLAGGNTQYFGPGTRLTVL.

This clone appeared a few times. The CDR3 sequence: CASSRTGGTYEQYF. CDR3 sequence (DNA): TGTGCCAGCAGCCGAACAGGGGGCACGTACGAGCAGTACTTC. This chain uses TRBV11-3 with TRBJ2-7; 9 bases are a match to TRBD1. The trim removed 5 bases at V and 4 bases at J, leaving 6 bases unmatched. CDR1 is SGHNT and CDR2 is YENEEA in the germline V gene. The CDR3 loop spans 14 amino acids.

J is TRBJ1-1 and V is TRBV24-1, with D unclear. CDR1 is KGHDR and CDR2 is SFDVKD in the germline V gene. This CDR3 is built from 12 residues. Between the trimmed V and J ends, which lost 4 bases and 11 bases, there was a span of 13 bases. This CDR3 is CATSDYQGRAFF. The CDR3 DNA reads as TGTGCCACCAGTGACTACCAAGGGCGGGCTTTCTTT.

As for this clone: In the same sample, other DNA sequences code for this CDR3. This chain connects TRBV6-5 to TRBJ2-3; D may be TRBD2 (6 bases). The CDR3 runs 14 residues. Trimming cost V 7 bases and J 3 bases, with 14 bases left between them. Per germline, CDR1 MNHEY and CDR2 SVGAGI. For the CDR3, the DNA is TGTGCCAGCAACCCGGGACTGGGTACAGATACGCAGTATTTT. Translation gives CASNPGLGTDTQYF.

This chain uses TRBV4-2 with TRBJ1-1; 7 nucleotides agree with TRBD1. With 3 bases clipped from V and 0 bases from J, the junction kept 1 base outside the gene matches. The germline V gene encodes CDR1 LGHNA and CDR2 YNFKEQ. The CDR3 has 14 amino acids. DNA of the CDR3: TGTGCCAGCAGCCAGACAGGGATGAACACTGAAGCTTTCTTT. Amino acids: CASSQTGMNTEAFF.

V is TRBV24-1 and J is TRBJ2-1; D is possibly TRBD2 (6 bases). The CDR3 length is 17 residues. Trimming shortened V by 4 bases and J by 9 bases, and 24 bases separated the two germline ends. Germline assignment: CDR1 KGHDR and CDR2 SFDVKD. CDR3 nucleotides: TGTGCCACCAGTGAACTGTCCTGGCGGGAAGGAGCCGGTGAGCAGTTCTTC. It translates to CATSELSWREGAGEQFF.

The chain is built from TRBV21-1 and TRBJ1-2. TRBV21-1 is assigned pseudogene status. The length of the CDR3 is 16 residues. The CDR3 loop is CASSKALLRRNYGYTF. As DNA, the CDR3 is TGTGCCAGCAGCAAAGCGCTTTTACGGCGGAACTATGGCTACACCTTC.

Turning to this clone: At one of its ends the junction is not consistent with the germline gene, which may arise from a read error. The chain combines TRBV14 with TRBJ1-4; no firm D call. Germline loops: CDR1 SGHDN, CDR2 FVKESK. This CDR3 comprises 15 residues. The CDR3 is CASSKEWLGSEKLFF. In nucleotides, the CDR3 is TGTGCCAGCAGCAAAGAGTGGTTGGGCTCAGAAAAACTGTTTTTT.

This clone was seen a few times. The chain recombines TRBV5-4 with TRBJ2-4; a weak D match, TRBD2 (6 bases). The CDR3 spans 16 residues. Germline CDR1 and CDR2: SGHNT and YYREEE (reference sequence). V lost 4 bases to trimming and J lost 6 bases, with 20 bases between them. CDR3 DNA: TGTGCCAGCAGCGATGGGAGGTTCCAGTGGGGAAACATTCAGTACTTC. This codes for CASSDGRFQWGNIQYF.

CDR3 loop: CSVEPDGGGGEAFF. CDR3 coding DNA: TGCAGCGTTGAACCGGACGGAGGAGGGGGTGAAGCTTTCTTT. The V gene is TRBV29-1, the J gene TRBJ1-1; D might be TRBD1 (6 bases). V lost 2 bases, J lost 7 bases, and 17 bases lay in between. The CDR3 extends over 14 amino acids. Per the germline V gene, CDR1 is SQVTM and CDR2 is ANQGSEA.

The rearrangement joins TRBV19 to TRBJ1-1, with 7 nucleotides matching TRBD1. Germline V gene data show CDR1 as LNHDA and CDR2 as SQIVND (reference sequence). V shed 1 base, J shed 3 bases, and the junction held 5 bases outside the gene matches. The CDR3 contains 15 residues. The CDR3 DNA reads TGTGCCAGTAGTATAGCTTCAGGGGGGTACACTGAAGCTTTCTTT. It translates to CASSIASGGYTEAFF. Using reference TRBV19 and TRBJ1-1 for the parts outside the CDR3, the full variable domain is DGGITQSPKYLFRKEGQNVTLSCEQNLNHDAMYWYRQDPGQGLRLIYYSQIVNDFQKGDIAEGYSVSREKKESFPLTVTSAQKNPTAFYLCASSIASGGYTEAFFGQGTRLTVV.

The V gene is TRBV25-1, the J gene TRBJ2-5; 7 bases match TRBD1. Trimming at V came to 10 bases and at J to 7 bases, leaving 12 bases not matched to a gene. Germline V gives CDR1 MGHDK, CDR2 SYGVNS. CDR3 size: 13 residues. The CDR3 nucleotides are TGTGCCACTCTACAGGGGCCCCGGTGGACCCAGTACTTC. Its protein product is CATLQGPRWTQYF.

The genes are TRBV7-2 and TRBJ1-4; D uncertain. Looked up from germline, CDR1 is SGHTA and CDR2 is FQGNSA. V dropped 5 bases and J dropped 5 bases, with 9 bases sitting between them. This CDR3 is built from 13 residues. DNA of the CDR3: TGTGCCAGCAGCCCCCGAACGAATGAAAAACTGTTTTTT. This codes for CASSPRTNEKLFF.

CDR3: CASRRAEFYGYTF. The CDR3 region has the DNA TGCGCCAGCAGGAGGGCGGAGTTCTATGGCTACACCTTC. The rearrangement joins TRBV5-1 to TRBJ1-2; D not certain. In germline, CDR1 is SGHRS, CDR2 YFSETQ. The V end was cut by 5 bases, the J end by 4 bases, with 12 bases between. The CDR3 is 13 amino acids.

V is TRBV2 and J is TRBJ2-2; 10 nucleotides align to TRBD2. The CDR3 runs 14 residues. Germline V gene sequence: CDR1 SNHLY, CDR2 FYNNEI. Trimming removed 8 bases from V and 7 bases from J; junction bases left unmatched: 7. Written as DNA, the CDR3 is TGTGCCAGCCTTGAGCGGGAGGGAGGCGGGGAGCTGTTTTTT. Its protein product is CASLEREGGGELFF.

V usage is TRBV9 and J usage is TRBJ2-7; D perhaps matches TRBD2 (6 bases). The V gene's germline CDR1 is SGDLS and CDR2 YYNGEE. The V end was cut by 2 bases, the J end by 7 bases, with 19 bases between. The length of the CDR3 is 15 residues. CDR3 amino acids: CASSVDSGDSREQYF. The CDR3 DNA reads as TGTGCCAGCAGCGTCGATAGCGGCGACTCCAGGGAGCAGTACTTC.

The chain recombines TRBV13 with TRBJ2-7; tentative D call: TRBD1 (6 bases). Trimming pared 3 bases from V and 1 base from J, leaving 13 bases between. The CDR3 extends over 15 amino acids. The V gene's germline CDR1 is PRHDT and CDR2 FYEKMQ (reference sequence). The CDR3 sequence is CASSFKTGASYEQYF. As DNA, the CDR3 is TGTGCCAGCAGCTTCAAGACAGGCGCATCCTACGAGCAGTACTTC.

This chain joins TRBV5-4 and TRBJ2-6; D call uncertain. The V gene lost 0 bases and the J gene lost 0 bases, with 4 bases spanning the gap. The CDR3 is made up of 15 amino acids. Looked up from germline, CDR1 is SGHNT and CDR2 is YYREEE (reference sequence). The CDR3 protein is CASSLGFSGANVLTF. CDR3 nucleotide sequence: TGTGCCAGCAGCTTGGGGTTCTCTGGGGCCAACGTCCTGACTTTC.